The 13 T cell receptor beta chains below come from one sample, sequenced in a study of regulatory T cells in long-lasting Graves disease (TCRdb year 2021). Libraries were made using multiplex PCR. Sequenced using an Illumina HiSeq 4000. To build TCR beta libraries, CDR3 regions were amplified by Arm-PCR using iRepertoire HTBI primers. TCRdb ran its own pipeline on the public reads, namely fastp trimming at Q25 and MiXCR clone calling, and kept in-frame beta chains. Every distinct CDR3 protein forms one entry, paired with its most common genes and DNA. The sample table contains approximately 460,000 distinct CDR3 sequences; only one count was recorded for over 15% of them. Approximately 11% of the sample belongs to the ten largest clones. The intended sense of this specimen's time point label: newly diagnosed GD, antithyroid drugs for less than 3 months. RNA was extracted from PBMCs in TRIzol for both TCR sequencing and RNA sequencing.

The same sample was also used in a study of T cells in Graves' hyperthyroidism and ophthalmopathy.

The source was peripheral blood mononuclear cells (PBMCs), collected at new diagnosis, from a patient treated with antithyroid drugs. Every receptor here comes from a woman under 40 with Graves disease. Donor details come from another sample of the same person, matched by shared clones.

The chain is built from TRBV4-1 and TRBJ2-1, with D possibly TRBD1 on 7 matching bases. CDR1 MGHRA and CDR2 YSYEKL come from the germline V gene. Between the trimmed V and J ends, which lost 0 bases and 2 bases, there was a span of 14 bases. The CDR3 spans 17 residues. The CDR3 loop reads CASSQDPGGGAYNEQFF. As DNA, the CDR3 is TGCGCCAGCAGCCAAGACCCAGGGGGAGGTGCCTACAATGAGCAGTTCTTC.

This clonotype was seen many times. This chain connects TRBV11-2 to TRBJ2-1; 7 bases agree with TRBD2. The CDR3 totals 15 residues. Losses at the gene ends were 1 base for V and 6 bases for J; bases not matched to a gene: 6. Germline CDR1 SGHAT, CDR2 FQNNGV. The CDR3 DNA is TGTGCCAGCAGCTTAGGGGGCGGGAGCGGCAATGAGCAGTTCTTC. Its protein product is CASSLGGGSGNEQFF.

J is TRBJ2-1 and V is TRBV4-3; 7 bases map to TRBD2. The closer fit of TRBJ2-5 to the DNA end suggests the J call may be wrong. The CDR3 consists of 15 residues. From germline, CDR1 is LGHNA and CDR2 YSLEER. CDR3: CASSQGPGGMETQYF. CDR3 coding DNA: TGCGCCAGCAGCCAAGGACCCGGGGGGATGGAGACCCAGTACTTC.

This clonotype was seen a few times. The chain has TRBV11-2 and TRBJ2-3, with 9 bases that match TRBD2. With V trimmed by 5 bases and J by 5 bases, 11 bases remained unmatched. This CDR3 has 16 residues. Germline V gene sequence: CDR1 SGHAT, CDR2 FQNNGV. For the CDR3, the DNA is TGTGCCAGCAGCCTCGGACTAGCGAGGGGGGGAGATACGCAGTATTTT. It codes for CASSLGLARGGDTQYF.

This clonotype was recorded a few times. The chain employs TRBV10-3 and TRBJ1-5; a weak D match, TRBD1 (6 bases). The V and J ends lost 4 bases and 6 bases respectively, with 13 bases between them. This CDR3 is 14 amino acids long. Germline CDR1 is ENHRY and CDR2 is SYGVKD. Written as DNA, the CDR3 is TGTGCCATCAGTGCCGGACAGTCCGGTCAGCCCCAGCATTTT. Translation: CAISAGQSGQPQHF.

Worth noting for this clonotype: A single base separates this from a much larger clone, so it may be a read error. CDR3 in amino acids: CASSQIRTTEACF. CDR3 DNA sequence: TGTGCCAGCAGCCAAATCCGAACCACTGAAGCTTGCTTT. The chain combines TRBV3-1 with TRBJ1-1; D is ambiguous. This CDR3 comprises 13 residues. From germline, CDR1 is LGHDT and CDR2 YNNKEL (reference sequence).

On this clonotype: A read error may be the cause here, since a much bigger clone is one base away. The V call is TRBV6-1, the J call TRBJ1-1; possible D gene TRBD1, 5 bases. Trimming shortened V by 3 bases and J by 0 bases, and 11 bases separated the two germline ends. The CDR3 covers 15 residues. Germline V gene sequence: CDR1 MNHNS, CDR2 SASEGT. In DNA, the CDR3 is TGTGCCAGCAGTGATGGGGGAAACATGAACACTGAAGCTTTCTTT. The encoded protein is CASSDGGNMNTEAFF.

This clonotype was seen at least ten times. V and J are TRBV18 and TRBJ2-7; weak D call: TRBD1 (5 bases). The CDR3 sequence is 14 residues long. Germline V gene sequence: CDR1 KGHSH, CDR2 LQKENI. The V and J ends lost 6 bases and 7 bases respectively, with 19 bases between them. CDR3 sequence reads: CASSQGGPLVEQYF. The CDR3 DNA reads TGTGCCAGCTCGCAGGGCGGACCGCTGGTAGAGCAGTACTTC. Filled out from reference TRBV18 and TRBJ2-7, the complete variable domain reads NAGVMQNPRHLVRRRGQEARLRCSPMKGHSHVYWYRQLPEEGLKFMVYLQKENIIDESGMPKERFSAEFPKEGPSILRIQQVVRGDSAAYFCASSQGGPLVEQYFGPGTRLTVT.

This clonotype was observed many times. The gene calls are TRBV20-1 and TRBJ1-5; 8 bases align to TRBD1. The germline V gene has CDR1 DFQATT and CDR2 SNEGSKA (reference sequence). V gave up 3 bases and J gave up 3 bases; unmatched junction bases: 13. The CDR3 runs 17 residues. CDR3 DNA: TGCAGTGCTAGGGATCTTTTTGGACAGGGCCTCAATCAGCCCCAGCATTTT. Amino acids: CSARDLFGQGLNQPQHF.

This clonotype has a count of ten or more. This rearrangement joins TRBV7-2 to TRBJ1-5; D gene uncertain. The V gene lost 7 bases and the J gene lost 5 bases, with 12 bases spanning the gap. The germline gives CDR1 SGHTA, CDR2 FQGNSA. The CDR3 has 13 residues. The CDR3 spells CASTRGSHQPQHF. The CDR3 DNA reads as TGTGCCAGCACCCGCGGGAGCCATCAGCCCCAGCATTTT.

V usage is TRBV11-2 and J usage is TRBJ2-1; TRBD2 agrees at 12 bases. Per germline, CDR1 SGHAT and CDR2 FQNNGV. CDR3 size: 16 residues. V lost 5 bases and J lost 2; bases outside the gene matches: 4. CDR3 sequence (DNA): TGTGCCAGCAGCCCCTCTAGCGGGAGGGCCTACAATGAGCAGTTCTTC. It codes for CASSPSSGRAYNEQFF.

The chain combines TRBV5-4 with TRBJ2-5; D remains unclear. V gave up 4 bases and J gave up 5 bases, with 12 bases separating them. CDR1 SGHNT and CDR2 YYREEE come from the germline V gene (reference sequence). The CDR3 extends over 13 amino acids. The CDR3 sequence is CASSAIIEETQYF. The CDR3 nucleotides are TGTGCCAGCAGCGCAATAATCGAGGAGACCCAGTACTTC.

The V gene is TRBV12-3 or TRBV12-4, the J gene TRBJ2-1; 13 bases line up with TRBD2. CDR3 length equals 16 residues. With 5 bases clipped from V and 9 bases from J, the junction kept 10 bases outside the gene matches. The chain's CDR3 is CASSPRTSGSFGEQFF. CDR3 sequence (DNA): TGTGCCAGCAGTCCCCGGACTAGCGGGAGCTTTGGTGAGCAGTTCTTC.